This TCR beta chain was recorded in a study of shared clonotypes between healthy human individuals. Note on this clone: Different DNA sequences within this sample yield the same CDR3.

Profiling relied on immunoSEQ multiplex PCR, and the TCRdb table lists in-frame clones only, not all of them. The data contain about 380,000 clones, about 96% of them singletons. V lost 3 bases, J lost 3 bases, and 3 bases lay in between. The CDR3 is made up of 11 amino acids. Germline V lookup: CDR1 DFQATT, CDR2 SNEGSKA (reference sequence). V usage is TRBV20-1 and J usage is TRBJ2-1; D is unresolved. Material for sequencing was memory CD8+ T cells sorted from blood. Subset reported: CD45RO+ cells pooled with CCR7-negative TemRA cells. The source of this sequence is a man younger than 45 in good health. In nucleotides, the CDR3 is TGCAGTGCTAGGGACTACAATGAGCAGTTCTTC. This sequence encodes CSARDYNEQFF.